Shown below are 20 T cell receptor beta chains from a single sample sequenced in a study of T cell repertoires in cytomegalovirus infection. MiXCR was run by TCRdb on the reads, yielding one entry per CDR3 protein. The table shows around 530,000 distinct CDR3 sequences, with more than 25% occurring only once. Sequencing input: PBMCs. The receptors stem from a human donor in good health (CMV status not recorded). Some clones in this sample may be carry-over from other donors' samples.

The gene calls are TRBV7-6 and TRBJ1-1; D not resolved. Germline lookup yields CDR1 SGHVS and CDR2 FNYEAQ. The CDR3 has 14 residues. V was clipped by 1 base and J by 1 base, with 7 bases between them. In DNA form, the CDR3 reads TGTGCCAGCAGCTTAGTGTTGGGGAACACTGAAGCTTTCTTT. The encoded protein is CASSLVLGNTEAFF. The full variable domain, its missing parts supplied by reference TRBV7-6 and TRBJ1-1, is GAGVSQSPRYKVTKRGQDVALRCDPISGHVSLYWYRQALGQGPEFLTYFNYEAQQDKSGLPNDRFSAERPEGSISTLTIQRTEQRDSAMYRCASSLVLGNTEAFFGQGTRLTVV.

This chain joins TRBV6-5 and TRBJ1-2; D gene ambiguous. Germline loops: CDR1 MNHEY, CDR2 SVGAGI. V was trimmed by 2 bases and J by 3 bases, leaving 10 bases between them. There are 14 residues in the CDR3. CDR3 nucleotides: TGTGCCAGCAGTTACGAGGGATGGGACTATGGCTACACCTTC. Its protein product is CASSYEGWDYGYTF.

Only a few counts were recorded for this clonotype. This sequence joins TRBV7-9 and TRBJ2-6; D is undetermined. Trimming removed 5 bases at V and 7 bases at J, with 6 bases between. The CDR3 runs 12 residues. From germline, CDR1 is SEHNR and CDR2 FQNEAQ (reference sequence). Here the CDR3 DNA reads TGTGCCAGCAGCCAAGCCGCCAACGTCCTGACTTTC. Translation gives CASSQAANVLTF.

A few counts support this clonotype. The chain employs TRBV5-5 and TRBJ2-1; TRBD2 aligns across 11 bases. Germline CDR1 reads SGHKS; CDR2 reads YYEKEE (reference sequence). With 3 bases clipped from V and 8 bases from J, the junction kept 7 bases outside the gene matches. The CDR3 totals 15 residues. The CDR3 protein is CASSWIAGGGDEQFF. The CDR3 DNA reads TGTGCCAGCAGCTGGATAGCGGGGGGGGGGGATGAGCAGTTCTTC.

This clonotype was found many times. This rearrangement joins TRBV7-2 to TRBJ1-2, with unresolved D. Per the germline V gene, CDR1 is SGHTA and CDR2 is FQGNSA. With 1 base removed from V and 0 bases from J, the gap between germline ends came to 18 bases. This CDR3 comprises 18 residues. CDR3 protein: CASSLDGPKSAANYGYTF. The CDR3 DNA follows: TGTGCCAGCAGCTTAGACGGGCCGAAAAGCGCTGCTAACTATGGCTACACCTTC.

This clonotype was counted a few times. Here the CDR3 reads CASSLRQAGELFF. The CDR3 DNA reads TGTGCCAGCAGCTTAAGGCAGGCCGGGGAGCTGTTTTTT. V and J are TRBV7-2 and TRBJ2-2; D is undetermined. The germline CDR1 and CDR2 sequences are SGHTA and FQGNSA. Trimming removed 2 bases at V and 6 bases at J, with 7 bases between. CDR3 size: 13 residues.

The chain couples TRBV6-6 to TRBJ2-1; either TRBD1 or TRBD2 may fit D (5 bases each). This CDR3 region has 14 residues. Germline CDR1 MNHNY, CDR2 SVGAGI (reference sequence). The V and J ends lost 6 bases and 7 bases respectively, with 16 bases between them. CDR3 region: CASSRPGTPNEQFF. CDR3 in DNA: TGTGCCAGCAGCCGACCCGGGACGCCTAATGAGCAGTTCTTC.

The J gene is TRBJ1-1, the V gene TRBV6-2 or TRBV6-3, with 10 positions matching TRBD1. The CDR3 covers 14 residues. The trim removed 6 bases at V and 4 bases at J, leaving 5 bases unmatched. Germline CDR1 MNHEY, CDR2 SVGEGT. CDR3 DNA: TGTGCCAGCAGGACAGGGGGCTGGGGCACTGAAGCTTTCTTT. The encoded protein is CASRTGGWGTEAFF.

This clonotype was counted between two and nine times. The CDR3 protein is CASSGLMNEQFF. The CDR3 region has the DNA TGTGCCAGCAGTGGTTTGATGAATGAGCAGTTCTTC. This chain connects TRBV6-2 or TRBV6-3 to TRBJ2-1; D remains unclear. Germline CDR1 MNHEY, CDR2 SVGEGT. The V gene lost 5 bases and the J gene lost 7 bases, with 9 bases spanning the gap. This CDR3 comprises 12 residues.

V gene TRBV25-1 combines with J gene TRBJ1-2; TRBD1 might be the D (6 bases). Looked up from germline, CDR1 is MGHDK and CDR2 is SYGVNS. The CDR3 runs 13 residues. V dropped 10 bases and J dropped 3 bases, with 15 bases sitting between them. CDR3 loop: CATDRFLDYGYTF. Written as DNA, the CDR3 is TGTGCCACCGACAGGTTTCTTGACTATGGCTACACCTTC.

The CDR3 sequence is CASSPRPLAGSSYNEQFF. Written as DNA, the CDR3 is TGTGCCAGCAGCCCCCGCCCCCTAGCGGGGAGCTCCTACAATGAGCAGTTCTTC. V and J are TRBV7-3 and TRBJ2-1; TRBD2 aligns across 9 bases. Trimming at V came to 5 bases and at J to 0 bases, leaving 11 bases not matched to a gene. Looked up from germline, CDR1 is SGHTA and CDR2 is FQGTGA. CDR3 size: 18 residues.

The V call is TRBV6-5, the J call TRBJ1-3; D remains unclear. Deletions cut 7 bases from V and 3 bases from J, with 7 bases between. From germline, CDR1 is MNHEY and CDR2 SVGAGI. This CDR3 contains 12 residues. The CDR3 is CASNGDGNTIYF. In DNA, the CDR3 is TGTGCCAGCAACGGGGATGGAAACACCATATATTTT.

The chain combines TRBV7-2 with TRBJ2-7; TRBD2 is a possible D gene (5 bases). V was clipped by 1 base and J by 4 bases, with 14 bases between them. CDR1 is SGHTA, CDR2 FQGNSA, per germline. There are 15 residues in the CDR3. The CDR3 spells CASSLEPAGSYEQYV. CDR3 in DNA: TGTGCCAGCAGCTTAGAACCCGCGGGCAGTTACGAGCAGTACGTC.

This clonotype was counted only a few times. This chain links TRBV7-9 with TRBJ2-5; TRBD1 might be the D (6 bases). Germline V gene sequence: CDR1 SEHNR, CDR2 FQNEAQ (reference sequence). V was trimmed by 0 bases and J by 6 bases, leaving 11 bases between them. CDR3 length: 14 residues. For the CDR3, the DNA is TGTGCCAGCAGCTTAGCCGGGACAATACAGACCCAGTACTTC. It specifies CASSLAGTIQTQYF.

The rearrangement joins TRBV27 to TRBJ1-1, with TRBD1 as a possible D gene (6 bases). Per the germline V gene, CDR1 is MNHEY and CDR2 is SMNVEV (reference sequence). The V end lost 6 bases, the J end lost 4 bases, and 27 bases lay between the germline ends. The CDR3 has 18 residues. CDR3 DNA: TGTGCCAGCAGCTACGGACAGCCCGGGAGTTTTATTGTCACTGAAGCTTTCTTT. Residues: CASSYGQPGSFIVTEAFF.

Only one count was recorded for this clonotype. The genes are TRBV28 and TRBJ2-2, with TRBD1 matching over 7 bases. The J segment lost 6 bases and the V segment lost 6 bases, leaving 7 bases of the junction unmatched. The CDR3 runs to 14 residues. The germline V gene has CDR1 MDHEN and CDR2 SYDVKM. The CDR3 spells CASSTQQGPGELFF. For the CDR3, the DNA is TGTGCCAGCAGCACGCAACAGGGGCCCGGGGAGCTGTTTTTT.

There are a few counts of this clonotype. V is TRBV28 and J is TRBJ2-5; a weak D match, TRBD1 (5 bases). Deletions cut 7 bases from V and 5 bases from J, with 11 bases between. The CDR3 is made up of 12 amino acids. From germline, CDR1 is MDHEN and CDR2 SYDVKM. The CDR3 sequence: CASKGPLETQYF. DNA for the CDR3: TGTGCCAGCAAGGGGCCGTTGGAGACCCAGTACTTC.

The table lists this clonotype with a few counts. J is TRBJ2-7 and V is TRBV18, with a weak D call TRBD2 (5 bases). V shed 0 bases and J shed 6 bases, with 15 bases lying between them. CDR3 size: 15 residues. From germline, CDR1 is KGHSH and CDR2 LQKENI. The DNA of the CDR3 is TGTGCCAGCTCACCACCGAGTAGCCCCGGGGTCGAGCAGTACTTC. It translates to CASSPPSSPGVEQYF.

The gene calls are TRBV14 and TRBJ1-1; D perhaps matches TRBD1 (6 bases). The CDR3 is 14 amino acids. V was cut by 0 bases and J by 4 bases, with 9 bases left in between. Per germline, CDR1 SGHDN and CDR2 FVKESK. The CDR3 here is CASSQDQGITEAFF. CDR3 nucleotides: TGTGCCAGCAGCCAAGATCAGGGGATCACTGAAGCTTTCTTT.

This chain joins TRBV6-2 or TRBV6-3 and TRBJ2-7; 7 positions match TRBD2. CDR3 length: 17 residues. Trimming took 2 bases from V and 4 from J; bases not matched to a gene: 14. Germline CDR1 and CDR2: MNHEY and SVGEGT. CDR3 amino acids: CASSYPQGGGGPYEQYF. CDR3 sequence (DNA): TGTGCCAGCAGTTACCCCCAGGGTGGGGGAGGGCCTTACGAGCAGTACTTC.